This T cell receptor (beta chain) was profiled in a study of blood T cell repertoires in COVID-19. Study-wide context: Donors in the United States, Italy and Spain gave samples during acute or convalescent COVID-19.

The protocol was immunoSEQ multiplex PCR, while the TCRdb copy is restricted to in-frame clones and leaves out a portion. The sample carries more than 100,000 clones, approximately 87% recorded once. V was shortened by 4 bases and J by 1 base, with 11 bases between the two germline ends. This CDR3 region has 14 residues. In germline, CDR1 is LGHDT, CDR2 YNNKEL (reference sequence). What was sequenced was peripheral blood. The rearrangement links TRBV3-1 (or the pseudogene TRBV3-2) to TRBJ2-7; the D gene is possibly TRBD1 (5 bases). This clonotype was obtained from a man aged 70-80 years with active COVID-19. The CDR3 loop reads CASSRVAGSYEQYF. CDR3 bases: TGTGCCAGCAGCCGGGTAGCAGGGTCCTACGAGCAGTACTTC.